This T cell receptor beta chain comes out of a study of blood T cell repertoires in COVID-19. CDR1 SGHAT and CDR2 FQNNGV come from the germline V gene. Trimming shortened V by 1 base and J by 3 bases, and 9 bases separated the two germline ends. The CDR3 length is 15 residues. Libraries were prepared by immunoSEQ multiplex PCR; TCRdb keeps only in-frame clonotypes and omits some of them. The sample includes about 100,000 clones, approximately 88% of them seen just once. The chain has TRBV11-2 and TRBJ2-2; D remains ambiguous. The receptor's source is a woman aged 55-70 years with acute or convalescent COVID-19. Sequencing input: peripheral blood. In nucleotides, the CDR3 is TGTGCCAGCAGCTTAGGGCAGGCTTACACCGGGGAGCTGTTTTTT. Translating it yields CASSLGQAYTGELFF.